This T cell receptor (beta chain) was identified during a study of a mutant IDH1 vaccine in newly diagnosed glioma. For the study at large: Earlier therapy was either radiotherapy, temozolomide, or both, and most got both.

As concerns this clone: Its specificity is unknown.

The data were produced by immunoSEQ multiplex PCR, yet TCRdb's version contains in-frame clones alone and is incomplete. Of approximately 32,000 clones listed, more than 70% are singletons. Time point described: week 47, end of study. The study gave 300 ug of mutant IDH1 20-mer peptide per vaccine dose, with topical imiquimod. V lost 4 bases and J 0 bases, leaving 11 bases between the germline ends. Germline V gene data show CDR1 as LGHNA and CDR2 as YNFKEQ. The CDR3 is made up of 15 amino acids. The chain has TRBV4-2 and TRBJ2-3; TRBD2 might be the D (5 bases). The sequence derives from a man aged 40-49 years with glioma. This specimen was PBMCs, taken from a glioma patient whose treatment included an IDH1 peptide vaccine. CDR3 nucleotides: TGTGCCAGCAGCCTCCAAGCGGATAGCACAGATACGCAGTATTTT. As protein: CASSLQADSTDTQYF.